The 30 T cell receptor beta chains below all came from one sample that was sequenced in a study of cytomegalovirus exposure and HLA in healthy donors. Both 60 Vbeta primers and 13 Jbeta primers went into the PCR. Profiling relied on immunoSEQ multiplex PCR, and the TCRdb table lists in-frame clones only, not all of them. The sample includes roughly 220,000 clones, around 85% of them seen just once. Sequenced sample: PBMCs. Receptors originate from a man aged 50 to 59 in good health and CMV-seronegative.

This sequence joins TRBV7-9 and TRBJ2-1, with D perhaps TRBD2 (7 bases). V lost 1 base, J lost 3 bases, and 13 bases lay in between. The CDR3 has 16 amino acids. Germline loops: CDR1 SEHNR, CDR2 FQNEAQ (reference sequence). The CDR3 sequence: CASSLEGGHYYNEQFF. The DNA for the CDR3 is TGTGCCAGCAGCTTAGAGGGGGGGCACTACTACAATGAGCAGTTCTTC.

This clone was recorded once. The V gene is TRBV5-6, the J gene TRBJ1-5; 8 nucleotides match TRBD1. Germline CDR1 is SGHDT and CDR2 is YYEEEE. Trimming took 2 bases from V and 7 from J; bases not matched to a gene: 14. The CDR3 has 17 residues. The CDR3 region is CASSFWDRSLVGQPQHF. CDR3 DNA sequence: TGTGCCAGCAGCTTTTGGGACAGGTCCCTCGTTGGGCAGCCCCAGCATTTT. The whole variable domain, remainder taken from reference TRBV5-6 and TRBJ1-5, is DAGVTQSPTHLIKTRGQQVTLRCSPKSGHDTVSWYQQALGQGPQFIFQYYEEEERQRGNFPDRFSGHQFPNYSSELNVNALLLGDSALYLCASSFWDRSLVGQPQHFGDGTRLSIL.

The rearrangement uses TRBV10-3 and TRBJ2-2; 8 bases are a match to TRBD2. The CDR3 extends over 15 amino acids. Trimming removed 7 bases from V and 2 bases from J; junction bases left unmatched: 6. In germline, CDR1 is ENHRY, CDR2 SYGVKD. The DNA of the CDR3 is TGTGCCATCAAGGCTAGCGGGTCTAACACCGGGGAGCTGTTTTTT. Its protein product is CAIKASGSNTGELFF.

This clone was counted a few times. CDR3 region: CASSFGFVGAGNSPLHF. CDR3 bases: TGTGCCAGCAGCTTCGGGTTTGTGGGCGCGGGCAATTCACCCCTCCACTTT. This rearrangement joins TRBV5-6 to TRBJ1-6; D gene unclear. CDR1 is SGHDT, CDR2 YYEEEE, per germline. Trimming removed 2 bases from V and 7 bases from J, with 19 bases in between. The CDR3 loop spans 17 amino acids.

This clone was picked up one time. The chain joins TRBV7-9 to TRBJ2-1, with 7 bases aligning to TRBD2. This CDR3 comprises 16 residues. V shed 2 bases and J 0 bases; nucleotides not matched to a gene: 4. Per germline, CDR1 SEHNR and CDR2 FQNEAQ (reference sequence). CDR3 in amino acids: CASSLTGGTSYNEQFF. The CDR3 DNA is TGTGCCAGCAGCTTAACGGGAGGCACCTCCTACAATGAGCAGTTCTTC.

The V and J genes are TRBV7-2 and TRBJ2-7; TRBD1 matches 9 bases. The germline CDR1 and CDR2 sequences are SGHTA and FQGNSA. The V gene end was trimmed by 5 bases and the J gene end by 1 base; junction bases not matched to a gene: 3. The CDR3 has 14 residues. CDR3 protein: CASSLQGASYEQYF. The CDR3 DNA sequence: TGTGCCAGCAGCCTACAGGGGGCATCCTACGAGCAGTACTTC.

The gene calls are TRBV10-3 and TRBJ2-1; 9 nucleotides line up with TRBD2. V dropped 5 bases and J dropped 0; count of bases not matched to a gene: 11. The CDR3 is 18 amino acids. Germline lookup yields CDR1 ENHRY and CDR2 SYGVKD. In DNA, the CDR3 is TGTGCCATCAGTTCTCTCGGAGGTAGCGGGAGCTCCTACAATGAGCAGTTCTTC. Encoded protein: CAISSLGGSGSSYNEQFF.

Worth noting for this clone: Germline and junction disagree at one end, which may indicate a read error. The V call is TRBV5-1, the J call TRBJ2-1, with TRBD2 matching 9 bases. The length of the CDR3 is 14 residues. Germline values: CDR1 SGHRS, CDR2 YFSETQ. CDR3 sequence: CASSFGTSYDEQFF. CDR3 bases: TGCGCCAGCAGCTTCGGGACTAGCTACGATGAGCAGTTCTTC.

This chain uses TRBV4-2 with TRBJ1-1; no definite D call. Germline loops: CDR1 LGHNA, CDR2 YNFKEQ. The V end lost 4 bases, the J end lost 5 bases, and 8 bases lay between the germline ends. The CDR3 is 12 amino acids. The CDR3 protein is CASSLRGTEAFF. DNA of the CDR3: TGTGCCAGCAGCCTAAGAGGAACTGAAGCTTTCTTT.

The chain combines TRBV18 with TRBJ2-5; 7 bases map to TRBD1. The J call may be faulty, since TRBJ2-7 better matches the DNA end. The V gene's germline CDR1 is KGHSH and CDR2 LQKENI. CDR3 length: 14 amino acids. CDR3 nucleotide sequence: TGTGCCAGCTCACCGGGCAGGGGGACGTACGAGCAGTACTTC. It codes for CASSPGRGTYEQYF.

This clone was seen more than once but under ten times. The chain employs TRBV21-1 and TRBJ2-4; the table's D gene call, TRBD2, was not cross checked with the DNA. TRBV21-1 is marked as a pseudogene. The CDR3 is 19 amino acids. This CDR3 is CASSKDEDFTLLAKNIQYF. The CDR3 DNA is TGTGCCAGCAGCAAAGATGAGGATTTCACACTGCTAGCCAAAAACATTCAGTACTTC.

Of note for this clone: One end of the junction varies from germline; a read error may be responsible. V gene TRBV29-1 combines with J gene TRBJ2-4, with TRBD2 matching 7 bases. The CDR3 is 14 amino acids. Per germline, CDR1 SQVTM and CDR2 ANQGSEA. The CDR3 region has the DNA TGCAGCGCCCTGCCCGGACAAGCGGGAAACAGTCAGTACTTC. Its protein product is CSALPGQAGNSQYF.

J is TRBJ2-1 and V is TRBV11-2; 7 positions match TRBD2. V shed 4 bases, J shed 12 bases, and the junction held 9 bases outside the gene matches. The CDR3 runs 13 residues. Per the germline V gene, CDR1 is SGHAT and CDR2 is FQNNGV. The CDR3 sequence: CASSSVGGSRQFF. CDR3 nucleotide sequence: TGTGCCAGCAGCTCTGTGGGGGGGTCAAGGCAGTTCTTC.

The rearrangement links TRBV4-1 to TRBJ2-7; tentatively, D is TRBD2 (5 bases). V was trimmed by 1 base and J by 3 bases, leaving 13 bases between them. This CDR3 is built from 15 residues. The germline V gene encodes CDR1 MGHRA and CDR2 YSYEKL. The CDR3 coding sequence is TGCGCCAGCAGCCAAGGTTCCGGGGTAGACTACGAGCAGTACTTC. Translated, it gives CASSQGSGVDYEQYF.

With regard to this clone: One end of the junction is discordant with germline, which a read error may explain. The CDR3 sequence: CSSSPRPLGRGPYNEQFF. The CDR3 DNA follows: TGTTCCAGCAGCCCTCGGCCTCTCGGGCGGGGTCCCTACAATGAGCAGTTCTTC. This sequence joins TRBV7-9 and TRBJ2-1; possibly TRBD2 for D (6 bases). The germline V gene has CDR1 SEHNR and CDR2 FQNEAQ (reference sequence). The CDR3 is 18 residues long.

The chain uses TRBV29-1 and TRBJ2-3, with 7 bases lining up with TRBD1. Trimming at V came to 6 bases and at J to 2 bases, leaving 11 bases not matched to a gene. Germline CDR1 reads SQVTM; CDR2 reads ANQGSEA. The CDR3 contains 15 residues. CDR3 nucleotides: TGCAGCGTAGGCCGGGACAGCTTATCCACAGATACGCAGTATTTT. Translating gives CSVGRDSLSTDTQYF.

V is TRBV5-4 and J is TRBJ2-1; 12 bases align to TRBD2. The junction had 4 bases not matched to a gene; V was cut back by 5 bases and J by 1 base. CDR3 length equals 16 residues. CDR1 is SGHNT, CDR2 YYREEE, per germline (reference sequence). DNA for the CDR3: TGTGCCAGCAGTCGGACTAGCGGGGTGTCCTACAATGAGCAGTTCTTC. Translation gives CASSRTSGVSYNEQFF. The full variable domain, rest sourced from reference TRBV5-4 and TRBJ2-1, is ETGVTQSPTHLIKTRGQQVTLRCSSQSGHNTVSWYQQALGQGPQFIFQYYREEENGRGNFPPRFSGLQFPNYSSELNVNALELDDSALYLCASSRTSGVSYNEQFFGPGTRLTVL.

This clone was counted once. V is TRBV4-1 and J is TRBJ1-3, with unresolved D. Trimming pared 1 base from V and 0 bases from J, leaving 7 bases between. CDR1 MGHRA and CDR2 YSYEKL come from the germline V gene. This CDR3 contains 15 residues. CDR3: CASSQVISSGNTIYF. The CDR3 nucleotides read TGCGCCAGCAGCCAAGTTATCTCCTCTGGAAACACCATATATTTT.

The CDR3 DNA reads as TGTGCCAGCAGTTCCGGGACTAGCGGTCCCTACGAGCAGTACTTC. It encodes CASSSGTSGPYEQYF. The chain carries TRBV27 and TRBJ2-7; 11 nucleotides align to TRBD2. The CDR3 is 15 residues long. CDR1 is MNHEY, CDR2 SMNVEV, per germline (reference sequence). The trim removed 4 bases at V and 2 bases at J, leaving 4 bases unmatched.

The V call is TRBV7-8, the J call TRBJ2-5; D gene ambiguous. Gene TRBJ2-7 matches the end of the DNA better, so the J call may be wrong. The CDR3 contains 15 residues. From germline, CDR1 is SGHVS and CDR2 FQNEAQ. The CDR3 coding sequence is TGTGCCAGCAGTTCTACTCCAGCTGCTAGCTACGAGCAGTACTTC. This codes for CASSSTPAASYEQYF.

This chain joins TRBV7-2 and TRBJ1-2, with 8 bases lining up with TRBD1. Trimming at V came to 4 bases and at J to 7 bases, leaving 8 bases not matched to a gene. The germline gives CDR1 SGHTA, CDR2 FQGNSA. CDR3 size: 14 residues. Here the CDR3 DNA reads TGTGCCAGCAGCTGGCAGGACAGGGTCGCTGGCTACACCTTC. It codes for CASSWQDRVAGYTF.

CDR3 protein: CASSHSPSGTGDEQYF. CDR3 in DNA: TGCGCCAGCAGCCATTCCCCCTCCGGGACAGGGGACGAGCAGTACTTC. V and J are TRBV5-1 and TRBJ2-7, with TRBD1 identical over 10 bases. CDR3 length: 16 residues. Germline assignment: CDR1 SGHRS and CDR2 YFSETQ. V trimming: 4 bases; J trimming: 5 bases; junction bases outside the gene matches: 12.

The chain links TRBV6-6 to TRBJ1-2; D is uncertain. V dropped 6 bases and J dropped 4 bases, with 12 bases sitting between them. The CDR3 is 13 residues long. CDR1 is MNHNY and CDR2 is SVGAGI in the germline V gene (reference sequence). The DNA of the CDR3 is TGTGCCAGCAGCCCCGGACTGCTCTATGGCTACACCTTC. Protein product: CASSPGLLYGYTF.

The CDR3 sequence is CASLAGGPGEQFF. The CDR3 DNA is TGTGCCAGCCTGGCAGGAGGGCCGGGTGAGCAGTTCTTC. The chain couples TRBV2 to TRBJ2-1; TRBD2 is a possible D gene (6 bases). V lost 8 bases and J lost 9, with 17 bases in between. CDR3 length: 13 amino acids. Germline CDR1 and CDR2: SNHLY and FYNNEI.

The CDR3 coding sequence is TGTGCCAGCAGCCCCGTGACAGGAACTGGGGCCAACGTCCTGACTTTC. Encoded protein: CASSPVTGTGANVLTF. This chain connects TRBV5-5 to TRBJ2-6, with D perhaps matching TRBD1 (6 bases). The V and J ends lost 4 bases and 2 bases respectively, with 13 bases between them. Germline CDR1 is SGHKS and CDR2 is YYEKEE (reference sequence). CDR3 length equals 16 residues.

CDR3 in amino acids: CASSERMTSGRRSSYNEQFF. DNA of the CDR3: TGCGCCAGCAGTGAGAGGATGACTAGCGGGAGAAGAAGCTCCTACAATGAGCAGTTCTTC. The chain employs TRBV10-2 and TRBJ2-1; 12 nucleotides line up with TRBD2. The V gene's germline CDR1 is WSHSY and CDR2 SAAADI. With V trimmed by 2 bases and J by 0 bases, 11 bases remained unmatched. This CDR3 has 20 amino acids.

The chain recombines TRBV27 with TRBJ1-1; D perhaps matches TRBD1 (6 bases). Germline V lookup: CDR1 MNHEY, CDR2 SMNVEV (reference sequence). The length of the CDR3 is 16 residues. The V gene lost 4 bases and the J gene lost 2 bases, with 17 bases spanning the gap. The CDR3 reads CASSSIGQILNTEAFF. CDR3 coding DNA: TGTGCCAGCAGTTCGATCGGACAGATTTTAAACACTGAAGCTTTCTTT.

V is TRBV5-1 and J is TRBJ2-1; TRBD2 matches at 13 bases. The CDR3 loop spans 22 amino acids. V was pared by 0 bases and J by 2 bases, with 17 bases of the junction left unmatched. From germline, CDR1 is SGHRS and CDR2 YFSETQ. In nucleotides, the CDR3 is TGCGCCAGCAGCTTGGATGGAAATCTTGGACTAGCGGGAGTGAGGACCTACAATGAGCAGTTCTTC. Encoded protein: CASSLDGNLGLAGVRTYNEQFF. The full variable domain, completed using reference TRBV5-1 and TRBJ2-1, is KAGVTQTPRYLIKTRGQQVTLSCSPISGHRSVSWYQQTPGQGLQFLFEYFSETQRNKGNFPGRFSGRQFSNSRSEMNVSTLELGDSALYLCASSLDGNLGLAGVRTYNEQFFGPGTRLTVL.

The chain links TRBV18 to TRBJ2-7; 7 nucleotides agree with TRBD1. The CDR3 runs 15 residues. Germline CDR1 reads KGHSH; CDR2 reads LQKENI. V shed 2 bases and J 6 bases; nucleotides not matched to a gene: 10. The CDR3 region is CASSPMAGGSFEQYF. CDR3 nucleotides: TGTGCCAGCTCACCAATGGCAGGGGGTTCTTTCGAGCAGTACTTC.

The gene calls are TRBV6-5 and TRBJ2-4, with D perhaps matching TRBD1 (6 bases). With 0 bases removed from V and 2 bases from J, the gap between germline ends came to 11 bases. This CDR3 has 16 amino acids. Germline CDR1 is MNHEY and CDR2 is SVGAGI. The CDR3 DNA reads as TGTGCCAGCAGTTACTCAGGGGGATTAACCAAAAACATTCAGTACTTC. Amino acids: CASSYSGGLTKNIQYF.